A selection of T cell receptor beta chains follows, all from one sample in a study of a mutant IDH1 vaccine in newly diagnosed glioma. The method was immunoSEQ multiplex PCR; TCRdb's version includes in-frame clones alone and lacks a portion of them. The sample includes around 87,000 clones, about four fifths of them seen just once. The starting material was PBMCs, obtained from a glioma patient treated with radiotherapy, temozolomide or both. These receptors were taken from a woman aged 45-65 years with glioma. CDR3s include the opening cysteine and the closing phenylalanine or tryptophan. Fields, in order: J gene, V gene, CDR3 protein.

J: TRBJ1-5; V: TRBV28; CDR3: CASSQQGIGNQPQHF
J: TRBJ2-3; V: TRBV18; CDR3: CASSPGGTDTQYF
J: TRBJ1-5; V: TRBV5-6; CDR3: CASSSRVEGNQPQHF
J: TRBJ2-7; V: TRBV7-9; CDR3: CASSSGLGEQYF
J: TRBJ2-7; V: TRBV9; CDR3: CASSATSGSEQYF
J: TRBJ1-2; V: TRBV19; CDR3: CASSMETINYYGYTF
J: TRBJ2-7; V: TRBV5-5; CDR3: CASSLAGAGLYEQYF
J: TRBJ1-5; V: TRBV2; CDR3: CASSGFPFQPQHF
J: TRBJ1-4; V: TRBV10-2; CDR3: CASNSGGDEKLFF
J: TRBJ2-7; V: TRBV2; CDR3: CASSDLAGANEQYF